The 5 T cell receptor beta chains below were found in one sample sequenced in a study of T cells in women clearing cervical HPV infection. TCRdb's table, derived via immunoSEQ multiplex PCR, lists solely in-frame clones and lacks some. This specimen shows some 20,000 clones; the ten leading clones hold about 9%. Sequenced input: blood buffy coat. The receptors stem from a woman between 18 and 70 years old with a cervical HPV16 infection that either progressed to CIN3+ or cleared (not recorded which).

About this clone itself: From the germline J gene comes the end of the CDR3, since the read stops 3 residues before it. This chain uses TRBV5-1 with TRBJ2-7, with a possible D match to TRBD1 (6 bases). Germline CDR1 reads SGHRS; CDR2 reads YFSETQ. V was shortened by 4 bases and J by 0 bases, with 20 bases between the two germline ends. There are 17 residues in the CDR3. The CDR3 DNA, read in part, is TGCGCCAGCAGCATCTCACAGGGTTCAAAATTCTCCTACGAG. This encodes CASSISQGSKFSYE. The entire CDR3 is CASSISQGSKFSYEQYF.

A remark on this clone: The CDR3 goes on 3 residues after the read ends, and that part is filled in from the germline J gene. This chain joins TRBV29-1 and TRBJ1-1, with 7 bases identical to TRBD1. Germline V gene sequence: CDR1 SQVTM, CDR2 ANQGSEA. This CDR3 comprises 14 residues. V lost 4 bases to trimming and J lost 0 bases; unmatched junction nucleotides: 5. CDR3 region: CSVGRDSLNTEAFF. CDR3 bases read: TGCAGCGTTGGGCGGGACAGTCTGAACACTGAA. The full variable domain, in which reference TRBV29-1 and TRBJ1-1 provide the parts outside the CDR3, is SAVISQKPSRDICQRGTSLTIQCQVDSQVTMMFWYRQQPGQSLTLIATANQGSEATYESGFVIDKFPISRPNLTFSTLTVSNMSPEDSSIYLCSVGRDSLNTEAFFGQGTRLTVV.

Remarks on this clone: The observed sequence ends 3 residues before the CDR3 terminus, with the missing tail filled in from the germline J gene. The chain joins TRBV20-1 to TRBJ2-2; weak D call: TRBD1 (5 bases). V was trimmed by 0 bases and J by 6 bases, leaving 11 bases between them. The CDR3 covers 14 residues. Germline V CDR1 and CDR2: DFQATT, SNEGSKA (reference sequence). This CDR3 reads CSARDFQGSGELFF. The CDR3 DNA, read in part, is TGCAGTGCTAGAGATTTTCAGGGTTCCGGGGAG.

CDR3 DNA (partial): TGCAGTGCTAGAGGAGGTTACGAG. Its translation: CSARGGYE. The full CDR3 protein is CSARGGYEQYF. The chain is built from TRBV20-1 and TRBJ2-7; no clear D. Read data end 3 residues before the CDR3 end; the end is taken from the germline J gene. This CDR3 is 11 amino acids long. Trimming pared 1 base from V and 4 bases from J, leaving 5 bases between. Germline values: CDR1 DFQATT, CDR2 SNEGSKA (reference sequence).

To note about this clone: The CDR3 goes on 3 residues after the read ends, and that part is filled in from the germline J gene. The chain recombines TRBV9 with TRBJ2-5; TRBD2 matches 14 bases. Trimming removed 0 bases from V and 4 bases from J; junction bases left unmatched: 5. Germline lookup yields CDR1 SGDLS and CDR2 YYNGEE. This CDR3 is 17 amino acids long. CDR3 in amino acids: CASSVDGTSGGRETQYF. The DNA read from the CDR3 is TGTGCCAGCAGCGTAGATGGGACTAGCGGGGGAAGAGAGACC. The variable domain in full, completed from reference TRBV9 and TRBJ2-5, reads DSGVTQTPKHLITATGQRVTLRCSPRSGDLSVYWYQQSLDQGLQFLIQYYNGEERAKGNILERFSAQQFPDLHSELNLSSLELGDSALYFCASSVDGTSGGRETQYFGPGTRLLVL.